This T cell receptor (beta chain) was sequenced during a study of T cell clonality in common variable immunodeficiency. Study-level results: Reportedly, TCR beta sequences from common variable immunodeficiency showed fewer deletions and N-nucleotide insertions. Fewer TCRbeta clones were shared among CVID subjects than controls.

This clone was found a few times. The antigen is undetermined. Here immunoSEQ multiplex PCR was the method, and the copy in TCRdb shows in-frame clones only, minus some. The sample is made up of about 20,000 clones, none counted only once. Caucasian heritage predominated among both patients and controls. Blood samples were heparinized, about 4.5 to 8 ml per donor. This sequence originates from a human donor with common variable immunodeficiency. Sequencing was performed on peripheral blood mononuclear cells.

CDR3 sequence: CASSQGRLYEQYF. The covered CDR3 bases are TGTGCCAGCAGCCAGGGGCGGCTATACGAG. The chain carries TRBV7-9 and TRBJ2-7; maybe TRBD1 (6 bases). The read comes to an end 3 residues before the CDR3 does, leaving the germline J gene to fill in the end. Germline CDR1 SEHNR, CDR2 FQNEAQ (reference sequence). V gave up 5 bases and J gave up 4 bases, with 12 bases separating them. There are 13 residues in the CDR3. The variable domain in full, completed from reference TRBV7-9 and TRBJ2-7, reads DTGVSQNPRHKITKRGQNVTFRCDPISEHNRLYWYRQTLGQGPEFLTYFQNEAQLEKSRLLSDRFSAERPKGSFSTLEIQRTEQGDSAMYLCASSQGRLYEQYFGPGTRLTVT.